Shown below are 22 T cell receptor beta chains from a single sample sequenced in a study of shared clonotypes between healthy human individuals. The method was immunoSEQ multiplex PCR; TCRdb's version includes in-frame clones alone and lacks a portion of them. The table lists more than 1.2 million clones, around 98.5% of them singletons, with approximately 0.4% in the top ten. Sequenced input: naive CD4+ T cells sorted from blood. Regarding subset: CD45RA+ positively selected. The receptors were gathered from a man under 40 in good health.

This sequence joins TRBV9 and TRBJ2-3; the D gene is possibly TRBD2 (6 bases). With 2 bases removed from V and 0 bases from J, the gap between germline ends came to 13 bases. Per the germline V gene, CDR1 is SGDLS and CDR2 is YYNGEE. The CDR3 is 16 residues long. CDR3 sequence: CASSVLGGTSTDTQYF. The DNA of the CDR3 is TGTGCCAGCAGCGTTCTAGGAGGGACTAGCACAGATACGCAGTATTTT.

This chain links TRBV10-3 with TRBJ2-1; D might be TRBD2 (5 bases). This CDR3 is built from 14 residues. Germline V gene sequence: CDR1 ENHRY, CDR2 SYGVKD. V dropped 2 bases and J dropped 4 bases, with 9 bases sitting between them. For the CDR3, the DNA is TGTGCCATCAGTGAGCCCAGCGGATACAATGAGCAGTTCTTC. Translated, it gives CAISEPSGYNEQFF.

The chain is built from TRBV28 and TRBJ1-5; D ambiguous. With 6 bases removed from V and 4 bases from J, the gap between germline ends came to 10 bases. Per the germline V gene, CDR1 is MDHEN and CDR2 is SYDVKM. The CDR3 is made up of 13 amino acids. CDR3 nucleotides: TGTGCCAGCAGGAACTTCTATAATCAGCCCCAGCATTTT. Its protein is CASRNFYNQPQHF. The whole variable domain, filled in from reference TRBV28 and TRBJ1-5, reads DVKVTQSSRYLVKRTGEKVFLECVQDMDHENMFWYRQDPGLGLRLIYFSYDVKMKEKGDIPEGYSVSREKKERFSLILESASTNQTSMYLCASRNFYNQPQHFGDGTRLSIL.

CDR3 sequence (DNA): TGTGCCAGCAGTTTACTTGTAGGTCGGTATGGCTACACCTTC. This codes for CASSLLVGRYGYTF. This chain connects TRBV28 to TRBJ1-2; D gene uncertain. Per germline, CDR1 MDHEN and CDR2 SYDVKM. The CDR3 runs 14 residues. The V end lost 2 bases, the J end lost 5 bases, and 12 bases lay between the germline ends.

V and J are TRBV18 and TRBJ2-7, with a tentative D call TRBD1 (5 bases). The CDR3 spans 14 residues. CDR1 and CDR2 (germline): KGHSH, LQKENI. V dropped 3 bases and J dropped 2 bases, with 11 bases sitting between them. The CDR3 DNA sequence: TGTGCCAGCTCACCGGTCAGGGCGACCTACGAGCAGTACTTC. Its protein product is CASSPVRATYEQYF. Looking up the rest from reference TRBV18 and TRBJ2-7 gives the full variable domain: NAGVMQNPRHLVRRRGQEARLRCSPMKGHSHVYWYRQLPEEGLKFMVYLQKENIIDESGMPKERFSAEFPKEGPSILRIQQVVRGDSAAYFCASSPVRATYEQYFGPGTRLTVT.

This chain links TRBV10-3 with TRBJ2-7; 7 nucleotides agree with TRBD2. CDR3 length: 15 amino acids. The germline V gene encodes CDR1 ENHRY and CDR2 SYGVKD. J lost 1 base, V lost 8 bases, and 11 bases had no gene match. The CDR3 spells CAISLTTSSSYEQYF. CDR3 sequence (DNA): TGTGCCATCTCCCTTACGACTAGCTCATCCTACGAGCAGTACTTC.

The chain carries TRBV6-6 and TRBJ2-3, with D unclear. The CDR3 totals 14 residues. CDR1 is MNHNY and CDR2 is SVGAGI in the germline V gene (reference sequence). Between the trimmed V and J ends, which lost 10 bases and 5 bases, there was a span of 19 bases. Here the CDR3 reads CAIISRQREDTQYF. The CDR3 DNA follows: TGTGCCATTATCTCTCGGCAAAGAGAAGATACGCAGTATTTT.

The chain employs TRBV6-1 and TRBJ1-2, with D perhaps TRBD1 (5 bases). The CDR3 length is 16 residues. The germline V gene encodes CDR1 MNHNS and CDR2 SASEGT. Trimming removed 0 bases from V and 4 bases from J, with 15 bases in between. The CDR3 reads CASSEAPLGPRYGYTF. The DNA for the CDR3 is TGTGCCAGCAGTGAAGCGCCCCTGGGGCCCCGCTATGGCTACACCTTC.

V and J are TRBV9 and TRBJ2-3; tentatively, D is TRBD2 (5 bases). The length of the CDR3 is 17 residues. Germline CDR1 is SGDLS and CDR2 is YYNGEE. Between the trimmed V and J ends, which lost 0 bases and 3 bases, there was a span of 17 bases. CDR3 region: CASSVVPRVGSTDTQYF. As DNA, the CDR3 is TGTGCCAGCAGCGTAGTCCCGAGGGTAGGGAGTACAGATACGCAGTATTTT.

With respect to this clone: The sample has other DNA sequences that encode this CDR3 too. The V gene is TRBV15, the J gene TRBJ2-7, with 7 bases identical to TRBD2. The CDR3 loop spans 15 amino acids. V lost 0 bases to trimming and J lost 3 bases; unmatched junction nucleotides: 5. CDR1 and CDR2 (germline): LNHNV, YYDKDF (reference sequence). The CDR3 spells CATSRDPRGSYEQYF. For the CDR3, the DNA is TGTGCCACCAGCAGAGATCCACGCGGGAGCTACGAGCAGTACTTC. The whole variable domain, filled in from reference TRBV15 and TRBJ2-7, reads DAMVIQNPRYQVTQFGKPVTLSCSQTLNHNVMYWYQQKSSQAPKLLFHYYDKDFNNEADTPDNFQSRRPNTSFCFLDIRSPGLGDTAMYLCATSRDPRGSYEQYFGPGTRLTVT.

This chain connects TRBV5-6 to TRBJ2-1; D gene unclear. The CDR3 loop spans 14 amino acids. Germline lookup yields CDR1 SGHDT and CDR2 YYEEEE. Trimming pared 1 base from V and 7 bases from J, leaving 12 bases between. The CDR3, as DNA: TGTGCCAGCAGCTTGTGGGCCTACTGGAATGAGCAGTTCTTC. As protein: CASSLWAYWNEQFF.

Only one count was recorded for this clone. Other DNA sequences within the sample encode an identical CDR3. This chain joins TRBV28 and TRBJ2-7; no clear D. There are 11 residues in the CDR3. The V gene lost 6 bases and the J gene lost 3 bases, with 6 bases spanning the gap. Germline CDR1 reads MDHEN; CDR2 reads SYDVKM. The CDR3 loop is CASSPRYEQYF. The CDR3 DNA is TGTGCCAGCAGCCCTCGCTACGAGCAGTACTTC.

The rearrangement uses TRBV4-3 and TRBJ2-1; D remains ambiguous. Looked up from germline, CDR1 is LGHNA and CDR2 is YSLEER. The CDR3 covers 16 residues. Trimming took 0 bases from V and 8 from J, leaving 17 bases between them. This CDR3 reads CASSQDLLIPSDEQFF. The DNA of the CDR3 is TGCGCCAGCAGCCAAGATCTGCTCATACCCTCGGATGAGCAGTTCTTC.

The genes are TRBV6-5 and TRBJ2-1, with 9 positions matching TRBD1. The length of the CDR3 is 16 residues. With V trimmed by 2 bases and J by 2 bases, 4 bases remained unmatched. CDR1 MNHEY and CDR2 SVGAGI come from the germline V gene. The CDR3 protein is CASSYVGTGTYNEQFF. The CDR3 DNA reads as TGTGCCAGCAGTTACGTCGGGACAGGGACCTACAATGAGCAGTTCTTC.

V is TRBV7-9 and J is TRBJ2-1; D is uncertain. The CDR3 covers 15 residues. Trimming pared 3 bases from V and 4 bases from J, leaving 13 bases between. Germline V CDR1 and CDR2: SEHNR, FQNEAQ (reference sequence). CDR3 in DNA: TGTGCCAGCAGCTTCGGACCGCCGGATTACAATGAGCAGTTCTTC. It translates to CASSFGPPDYNEQFF.

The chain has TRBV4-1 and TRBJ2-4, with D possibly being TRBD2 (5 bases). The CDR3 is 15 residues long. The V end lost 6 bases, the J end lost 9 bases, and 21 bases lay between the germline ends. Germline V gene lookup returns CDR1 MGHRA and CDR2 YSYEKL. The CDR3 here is CASRLQMAPEGIQYF. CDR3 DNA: TGCGCCAGCAGGCTTCAGATGGCACCCGAGGGCATTCAGTACTTC.

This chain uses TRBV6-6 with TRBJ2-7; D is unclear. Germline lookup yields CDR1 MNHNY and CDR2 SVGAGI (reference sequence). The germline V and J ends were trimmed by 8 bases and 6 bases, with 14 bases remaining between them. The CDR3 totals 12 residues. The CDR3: CASSGYGLEQYF. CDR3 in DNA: TGTGCCAGCTCTGGGTACGGGCTCGAGCAGTACTTC.

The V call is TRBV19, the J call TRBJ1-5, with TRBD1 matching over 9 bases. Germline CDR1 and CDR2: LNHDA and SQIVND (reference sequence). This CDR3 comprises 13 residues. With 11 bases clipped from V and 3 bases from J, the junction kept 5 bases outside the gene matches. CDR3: CAYKQGANQPQHF. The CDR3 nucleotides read TGTGCCTATAAACAGGGGGCCAATCAGCCCCAGCATTTT.

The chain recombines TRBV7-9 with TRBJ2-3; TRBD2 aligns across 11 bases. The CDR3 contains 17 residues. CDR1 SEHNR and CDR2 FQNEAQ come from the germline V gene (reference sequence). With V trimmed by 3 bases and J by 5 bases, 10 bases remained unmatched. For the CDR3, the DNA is TGTGCCAGCAGCTTGAGACACTTAGCGGGAGGGTTAGATACGCAGTATTTT. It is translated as CASSLRHLAGGLDTQYF.

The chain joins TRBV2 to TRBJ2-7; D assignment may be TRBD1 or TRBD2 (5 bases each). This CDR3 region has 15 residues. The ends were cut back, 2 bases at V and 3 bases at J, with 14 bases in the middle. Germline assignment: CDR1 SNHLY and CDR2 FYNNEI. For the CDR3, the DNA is TGTGCCAGCAGTGAACCGAGGGGCCTATACTACGAGCAGTACTTC. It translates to CASSEPRGLYYEQYF.

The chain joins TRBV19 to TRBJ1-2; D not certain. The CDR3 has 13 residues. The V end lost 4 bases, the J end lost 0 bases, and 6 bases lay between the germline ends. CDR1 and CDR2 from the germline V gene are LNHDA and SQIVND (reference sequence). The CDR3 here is CASSRGPNYGYTF. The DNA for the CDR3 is TGTGCCAGTAGTAGAGGGCCTAACTATGGCTACACCTTC.

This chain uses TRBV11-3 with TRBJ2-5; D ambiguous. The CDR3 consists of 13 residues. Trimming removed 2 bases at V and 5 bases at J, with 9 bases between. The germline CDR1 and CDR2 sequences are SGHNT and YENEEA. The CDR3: CASSLSASETQYF. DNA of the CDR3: TGTGCCAGCAGCTTATCGGCCAGCGAGACCCAGTACTTC.